The clone carrying this T cell receptor (beta chain) was picked up many times. The data are from a study of T-cell reconstitution after alpha-beta-depleted transplantation in children. The library targeted TCRbeta and was prepared with unique molecular identifiers. TCRdb re-called the PCR reads through MiXCR, storing one row per CDR3 protein. This sample carries more than 550,000 distinct CDR3 sequences, roughly 10% of them seen once, and the ten largest clones take less than 4.5%. Deletions cut 0 bases from V and 7 bases from J, with 4 bases between. The CDR3 consists of 11 residues. Germline values: CDR1 SGHRS, CDR2 YFSETQ.

The chain uses TRBV5-1 and TRBJ2-5; no firm D call. The sequence derives from a human donor who donated a stem cell graft to a child with acute myeloid leukemia. This specimen was PBMCs from the stem cell graft donor, taken from the stem cell graft. In nucleotides, the CDR3 is TGCGCCAGCAGCTTGGAGGTGACCCAGTACTTC. Its translation: CASSLEVTQYF.